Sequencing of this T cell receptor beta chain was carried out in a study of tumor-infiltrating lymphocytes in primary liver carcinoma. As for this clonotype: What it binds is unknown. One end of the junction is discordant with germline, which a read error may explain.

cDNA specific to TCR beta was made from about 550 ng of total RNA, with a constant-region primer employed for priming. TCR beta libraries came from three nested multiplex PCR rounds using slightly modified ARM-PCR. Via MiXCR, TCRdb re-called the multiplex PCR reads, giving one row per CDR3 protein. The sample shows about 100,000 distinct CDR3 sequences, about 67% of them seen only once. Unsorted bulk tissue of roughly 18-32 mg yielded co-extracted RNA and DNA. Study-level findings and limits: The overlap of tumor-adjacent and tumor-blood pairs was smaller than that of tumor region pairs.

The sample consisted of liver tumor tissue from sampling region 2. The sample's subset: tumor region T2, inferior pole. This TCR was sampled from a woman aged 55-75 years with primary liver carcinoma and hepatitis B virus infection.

The CDR3 reads CVSSQTGSEQFF. Written as DNA, the CDR3 is TGTGTCAGCAGCCAGACAGGGTCTGAGCAGTTCTTC. The chain joins TRBV11-2 to TRBJ2-1, with 7 bases identical to TRBD1. The CDR3 sequence is 12 residues long. Germline V gene lookup returns CDR1 SGHAT and CDR2 FQNNGV.